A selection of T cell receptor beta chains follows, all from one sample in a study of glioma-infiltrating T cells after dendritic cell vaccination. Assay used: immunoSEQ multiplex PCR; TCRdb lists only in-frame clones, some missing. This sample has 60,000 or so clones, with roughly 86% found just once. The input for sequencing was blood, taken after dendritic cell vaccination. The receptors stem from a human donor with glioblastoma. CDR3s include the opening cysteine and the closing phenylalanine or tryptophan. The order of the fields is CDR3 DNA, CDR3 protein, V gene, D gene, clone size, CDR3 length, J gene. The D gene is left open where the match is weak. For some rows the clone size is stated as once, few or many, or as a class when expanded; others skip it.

CDR3 DNA: TGTGCCAGCAGCTTAGCGTCAGGAACAGGGGAAGCTTTCTTT; CDR3 protein: CASSLASGTGEAFF; V gene: TRBV7-9; D gene: -; clone size: -; CDR3 length: 14; J gene: TRBJ1-1
CDR3 DNA: TGTGCCAGCACCCGCCGACAGGGGGCCTCGACTGAAGCTTTCTTT; CDR3 protein: CASTRRQGASTEAFF; V gene: TRBV6-5; D gene: TRBD1; clone size: -; CDR3 length: 15; J gene: TRBJ1-1
CDR3 DNA: TGTGCCAGTAGTATCGGGCAGGGGGCTTACGAGCAGTACTTC; CDR3 protein: CASSIGQGAYEQYF; V gene: TRBV19; D gene: TRBD1; clone size: -; CDR3 length: 14; J gene: TRBJ2-7
CDR3 DNA: TGTGCCAGCAGCCAGACAGAGGACTACGAGCAGTACTTC; CDR3 protein: CASSQTEDYEQYF; V gene: TRBV11-3; D gene: -; clone size: -; CDR3 length: 13; J gene: TRBJ2-7
CDR3 DNA: TGTGCCAGCAGTTACAAAGGGGGCGCTCGGACAGATACGCAGTATTTT; CDR3 protein: CASSYKGGARTDTQYF; V gene: TRBV27; D gene: TRBD1; clone size: -; CDR3 length: 16; J gene: TRBJ2-3
CDR3 DNA: TGTGCCAGCACCCAGGGTAGCACAGATACGCAGTATTTT; CDR3 protein: CASTQGSTDTQYF; V gene: TRBV25-1; D gene: -; clone size: -; CDR3 length: 13; J gene: TRBJ2-3
CDR3 DNA: TGTGCCAGCAGGGGACAGGGGAACACTGAAGCTTTCTTT; CDR3 protein: CASRGQGNTEAFF; V gene: TRBV2; D gene: TRBD1; clone size: few; CDR3 length: 13; J gene: TRBJ1-1
CDR3 DNA: TGTGCCAGCAGCACCTACAGGGACCTTAACTATGGCTACACCTTC; CDR3 protein: CASSTYRDLNYGYTF; V gene: TRBV5-4; D gene: -; clone size: -; CDR3 length: 15; J gene: TRBJ1-2
CDR3 DNA: TGTGCCAGTAGTATCACCGAGACAGGGGTTAATTCCCCCCTCCACTTT; CDR3 protein: CASSITETGVNSPLHF; V gene: TRBV19; D gene: TRBD1; clone size: -; CDR3 length: 16; J gene: TRBJ1-6
CDR3 DNA: TGTGCCAGCAGCTTAGTTTCGGCAATAGCGGGAGGAACCGGGGAGCTGTTTTTT; CDR3 protein: CASSLVSAIAGGTGELFF; V gene: TRBV7-2; D gene: TRBD2; clone size: -; CDR3 length: 18; J gene: TRBJ2-2
CDR3 DNA: TGTGCCAGCAGTCCCCAGCCCTCGACAGGGTATGGCTACACCTTC; CDR3 protein: CASSPQPSTGYGYTF; V gene: TRBV6-1; D gene: TRBD1; clone size: -; CDR3 length: 15; J gene: TRBJ1-2
CDR3 DNA: TGCGCCAGCGCCGCAGCCCGGGGGGCAACCGGGGAGCTGTTTTTT; CDR3 protein: CASAAARGATGELFF; V gene: TRBV4-3; D gene: -; clone size: -; CDR3 length: 15; J gene: TRBJ2-2
CDR3 DNA: TGTGCCAGCAGTTACAGACAGTGGGCAGATACGCAGTATTTT; CDR3 protein: CASSYRQWADTQYF; V gene: TRBV6-6; D gene: -; clone size: few; CDR3 length: 14; J gene: TRBJ2-3
CDR3 DNA: TGTGCCAGCAGCCAAGATATCTACGGGGAACGGGAAAAACTGTTTTTT; CDR3 protein: CASSQDIYGEREKLFF; V gene: TRBV14; D gene: -; clone size: few; CDR3 length: 16; J gene: TRBJ1-4
CDR3 DNA: TGCAGTGCTAGAGATCAGACTATAGCTTTCTTT; CDR3 protein: CSARDQTIAFF; V gene: TRBV20-1; D gene: -; clone size: -; CDR3 length: 11; J gene: TRBJ1-1
CDR3 DNA: TGTGCCAGCAGTCAGGGGCGGACGGGCAATCAGCCCCAGCATTTT; CDR3 protein: CASSQGRTGNQPQHF; V gene: TRBV6-1; D gene: -; clone size: -; CDR3 length: 15; J gene: TRBJ1-5
CDR3 DNA: TGTGCCAGCAGCCTATTAGCGGGAGGGCTTTTTAGGGATGAGCAGTTCTTC; CDR3 protein: CASSLLAGGLFRDEQFF; V gene: TRBV7-9; D gene: TRBD2; clone size: -; CDR3 length: 17; J gene: TRBJ2-1
CDR3 DNA: TGTGCCAGCAGCCGTCAAACGGCGGTATCGACTACTGAAGCTTTCTTT; CDR3 protein: CASSRQTAVSTTEAFF; V gene: TRBV14; D gene: -; clone size: -; CDR3 length: 16; J gene: TRBJ1-1
CDR3 DNA: TGTGCCACCATGGGTAGGGACAGGGGCGAAAAACTGTTTTTT; CDR3 protein: CATMGRDRGEKLFF; V gene: TRBV2; D gene: TRBD1; clone size: -; CDR3 length: 14; J gene: TRBJ1-4
CDR3 DNA: TGTGCCAGCAGGGGCCCCGGGCCAGGGGAAAAACTGTTTTTT; CDR3 protein: CASRGPGPGEKLFF; V gene: TRBV2; D gene: -; clone size: -; CDR3 length: 14; J gene: TRBJ1-4
CDR3 DNA: TGTGCCAGCAGCTTAAGATTCGACAGAGGAAACACCATATATTTT; CDR3 protein: CASSLRFDRGNTIYF; V gene: TRBV11-1; D gene: -; clone size: -; CDR3 length: 15; J gene: TRBJ1-3
CDR3 DNA: TGTGCCAGCAGGGGCAACGAGCAGTACTTC; CDR3 protein: CASRGNEQYF; V gene: TRBV6-6; D gene: -; clone size: -; CDR3 length: 10; J gene: TRBJ2-7
CDR3 DNA: TGTGCCTGGATGAGACAGGGACCCCATGGCTACACCTTC; CDR3 protein: CAWMRQGPHGYTF; V gene: TRBV30; D gene: TRBD1; clone size: -; CDR3 length: 13; J gene: TRBJ1-2
CDR3 DNA: TGTGCCAGCTCACCAGAAACAGGGAATTACGAGCAGTACTTC; CDR3 protein: CASSPETGNYEQYF; V gene: TRBV18; D gene: -; clone size: -; CDR3 length: 14; J gene: TRBJ2-7
CDR3 DNA: TGTGCCAGTAGGGCACAGGGACAGGGGGCGCTCGGAAACACCATATATTTT; CDR3 protein: CASRAQGQGALGNTIYF; V gene: TRBV19; D gene: TRBD1; clone size: once; CDR3 length: 17; J gene: TRBJ1-3
CDR3 DNA: TGTGCCAGCAGTTACGGGACACGGAACACTGAAGCTTTCTTT; CDR3 protein: CASSYGTRNTEAFF; V gene: TRBV6-5; D gene: -; clone size: -; CDR3 length: 14; J gene: TRBJ1-1
CDR3 DNA: TGTGCCAGCAGTTCCGACCCGGACGGGGGTAAGGGCTACACCTTC; CDR3 protein: CASSSDPDGGKGYTF; V gene: TRBV6-1; D gene: -; clone size: few; CDR3 length: 15; J gene: TRBJ1-2
CDR3 DNA: TGCGCCAGCAGCCAAGAAAGAAGCCAGCCCCAGCATTTT; CDR3 protein: CASSQERSQPQHF; V gene: TRBV4-3; D gene: -; clone size: -; CDR3 length: 13; J gene: TRBJ1-5
CDR3 DNA: TGTGCCAGCAGCTTAGACGGGGGTGATTACGGGCAGTACTTC; CDR3 protein: CASSLDGGDYGQYF; V gene: TRBV11-2; D gene: -; clone size: -; CDR3 length: 14; J gene: TRBJ2-7
CDR3 DNA: TGTGCCAGCAGCGTAGGGACAGCCGTTTATGAAAAACTGTTTTTT; CDR3 protein: CASSVGTAVYEKLFF; V gene: TRBV9; D gene: -; clone size: few; CDR3 length: 15; J gene: TRBJ1-4